The 11 T cell receptor beta chains below come from one sample, sequenced in a study of shared clonotypes between healthy human individuals. Produced via immunoSEQ multiplex PCR; TCRdb's table is partial and in-frame only. The table has 2 million to 2.5 million clones, approximately 94% seen once. Sequencing input: naive CD4+ T cells sorted from blood. Subset: CD45RA+ positively selected. The receptor source for this set is a man younger than 35 in good health.

This chain connects TRBV13 to TRBJ1-3; unclear D gene. The length of the CDR3 is 17 residues. V was pared by 4 bases and J by 1 base, with 17 bases between. Germline V gene sequence: CDR1 PRHDT, CDR2 FYEKMQ (reference sequence). CDR3 residues: CASSSQGTWDSGNTIYF. Here the CDR3 DNA reads TGTGCCAGCAGCTCCCAAGGCACTTGGGATTCTGGAAACACCATATATTTT.

The chain carries TRBV5-4 and TRBJ2-5, with 9 bases lining up with TRBD1. Germline CDR1 is SGHNT and CDR2 is YYREEE (reference sequence). The CDR3 totals 14 residues. J was trimmed by 4 bases and V by 4 bases; bases with no gene match: 5. In DNA form, the CDR3 reads TGTGCCAGCAGCACCCAGACAGGGGGAGAGACCCAGTACTTC. This gives the protein CASSTQTGGETQYF.

The chain combines TRBV7-9 with TRBJ1-1; 11 bases are a match to TRBD1. V lost 1 base to trimming and J lost 1 base; unmatched junction nucleotides: 2. Germline values: CDR1 SEHNR, CDR2 FQNEAQ (reference sequence). The CDR3 totals 16 residues. CDR3 in amino acids: CASSLGDRGRNTEAFF. CDR3 in DNA: TGTGCCAGCAGCTTAGGGGACAGGGGGAGGAACACTGAAGCTTTCTTT.

The chain's CDR3 is CASKTGQRNTEAFF. The CDR3 nucleotides are TGTGCCAGCAAAACCGGACAGCGGAACACTGAAGCTTTCTTT. The gene calls are TRBV11-2 and TRBJ1-1; TRBD1 is a possible D gene (6 bases). Trimming removed 7 bases from V and 1 base from J, with 13 bases in between. Germline assignment: CDR1 SGHAT and CDR2 FQNNGV. CDR3 size: 14 residues.

This rearrangement joins TRBV5-8 to TRBJ2-5, with 10 bases that match TRBD2. The germline V gene encodes CDR1 SGHTS and CDR2 YDEGEE. The CDR3 contains 18 residues. V shed 4 bases and J 5 bases; nucleotides not matched to a gene: 17. The CDR3 DNA is TGTGCCAGCAGCCCCCCACCAGGGGAGCGGGGGGGCCTGGAGACCCAGTACTTC. Protein sequence: CASSPPPGERGGLETQYF.

As regards this clone: Other DNA sequences within the sample encode an identical CDR3. V and J are TRBV6-1 and TRBJ2-7; 9 nucleotides line up with TRBD1. This CDR3 is 14 amino acids long. The V and J ends lost 5 bases and 3 bases, in that order; junction bases with no gene match: 5. Germline CDR1 reads MNHNS; CDR2 reads SASEGT. In DNA form, the CDR3 reads TGTGCCAGCAGTAGACAGGGGGGGAACTACGAGCAGTACTTC. Its protein is CASSRQGGNYEQYF.

The chain has TRBV30 and TRBJ2-7, with D possibly TRBD1 on 8 matching bases. From germline, CDR1 is GTSNPN and CDR2 SVGIG (reference sequence). This CDR3 is 14 amino acids long. V dropped 3 bases and J dropped 3 bases, with 15 bases sitting between them. The CDR3 region has the DNA TGTGCCTGGAGGAGGACAGGGACTAACTACGAGCAGTACTTC. Translated: CAWRRTGTNYEQYF.

The V gene is TRBV6-6, the J gene TRBJ2-7; D call uncertain. Germline loops: CDR1 MNHNY, CDR2 SVGAGI (reference sequence). The CDR3 loop spans 11 amino acids. V dropped 7 bases and J dropped 5 bases, with 9 bases sitting between them. The CDR3 DNA reads as TGTGCCAGCATCCAAGATAACGAGCAGTACTTC. As protein: CASIQDNEQYF.

The chain is built from TRBV6-6 and TRBJ2-7, with 8 bases that match TRBD1. The CDR3 has 16 amino acids. The germline CDR1 and CDR2 sequences are MNHNY and SVGAGI (reference sequence). V lost 0 bases and J lost 5; bases outside the gene matches: 9. CDR3 sequence: CASSYSGDRGPNEQYF. The CDR3 DNA follows: TGTGCCAGCAGTTACTCGGGAGACAGGGGCCCGAACGAGCAGTACTTC.

J is TRBJ2-5 and V is TRBV10-2, with 10 bases that match TRBD2. Germline V CDR1 and CDR2: WSHSY, SAAADI. The length of the CDR3 is 15 residues. Trimming cost V 8 bases and J 5 bases; bases outside gene matches: 11. The CDR3 spells CASLRSGRAGETQYF. Here the CDR3 DNA reads TGCGCCAGCCTAAGAAGCGGGAGGGCCGGGGAGACCCAGTACTTC.

The chain joins TRBV18 to TRBJ1-2; D might be TRBD1 (6 bases). V lost 0 bases to trimming and J lost 8 bases, with 16 bases between them. CDR1 KGHSH and CDR2 LQKENI come from the germline V gene. The CDR3 totals 15 residues. The CDR3 sequence: CASSPPVSGASGYTF. DNA of the CDR3: TGTGCCAGCTCACCACCGGTGTCGGGGGCCAGCGGCTACACCTTC.